Listed below are T cell receptor beta chains from one sample, sequenced in a study of blood T cell repertoires in COVID-19. This table comes from immunoSEQ multiplex PCR, and its TCRdb copy is limited to in-frame clones, with some not included. This table holds approximately 240,000 clones, 85% to 95% found once. Sequenced: PBMCs or T cells enriched from blood (not recorded which). These receptors were obtained from a woman younger than 35 who had recovered from COVID-19. Both conserved end residues are part of each CDR3.

V	J	CDR3
TRBV6-5	TRBJ1-2	CASVRTGGEHGYTF
TRBV19	TRBJ2-5	CASSKDSIGETQYF
TRBV11-1	TRBJ1-1	CASRQNRNTEAFF
TRBV7-8	TRBJ2-1	CASSFRQGSYNEQFF
TRBV28	TRBJ1-5	CASSLAVQGPRLNQPQHF
TRBV7-9	TRBJ2-2	CASSSGTQNTGELFF
TRBV28	TRBJ2-3	CASSSGGTDTQYF
TRBV25-1	TRBJ2-2	CASSEFVGGTGELFF
TRBV11-2	TRBJ1-3	CASSLGSGAGNTIYF
TRBV11-2	TRBJ1-2	CASSLGTTGGYTF
TRBV10-3	TRBJ1-3	CAIRTAGRDTIYF
TRBV7-8	TRBJ1-6	CASTYLRGGSPLHF
TRBV6-6	TRBJ2-5	CASSRSGAQYF
TRBV7-3	TRBJ2-2	CASSLGGRGTGELFF
TRBV12-3/TRBV12-4	TRBJ1-5	CASSLPGQPQHF
TRBV9	TRBJ1-3	CASSVDGRGGNTIYF
TRBV4-3	TRBJ1-5	CASSQDEAGGNQPQHF
TRBV16	TRBJ2-1	CASSPPEGYNEQFF
TRBV28	TRBJ2-5	CASSLTGGAETQYF
TRBV2	TRBJ2-1	CASSRTSGGPNEQFF